A selection of T cell receptor beta chains follows, all from one sample in a study of T cells in Graves' hyperthyroidism and ophthalmopathy. TCRdb re-analysed the multiplex PCR reads in MiXCR, keeping a single row per CDR3 protein. The repertoire holds a few hundred thousand distinct CDR3 sequences, 17% seen once, with 17% in the top ten. Sequencing was performed on blood. The source of these receptors is a woman younger than 35 with Graves' ophthalmopathy. CDR3s include the opening cysteine and the closing phenylalanine or tryptophan. Fields, in order: V gene, J gene, D gene, CDR3 protein. D genes are given only for firm matches.

>TRBV27|TRBJ2-7|TRBD1
CASGTGGSYEQYF
>TRBV15|TRBJ2-1|TRBD1
CATTGDSPYNEQFF
>TRBV5-1|TRBJ2-7|NA
CASSLVGVWGSYEQYF
>TRBV2|TRBJ2-2|NA
CASSEAKGGGELFF
>TRBV12-3/TRBV12-4|TRBJ2-3|NA
CASSLGVLDTQYF
>TRBV12-3/TRBV12-4|TRBJ2-1|TRBD1
CASSFKGARNEQFF
>TRBV20-1|TRBJ2-1|TRBD2
CSAFSLAGGPRNEQFF
>TRBV7-2|TRBJ2-7|TRBD1
CASSLARRGLEEQYF
>TRBV9|TRBJ2-7|NA
CASSVGDSISYEQYF
>TRBV7-3|TRBJ2-3|NA
CASSFGGTTDTQYF
>TRBV27|TRBJ1-1|NA
CASSPLRKSTEAFF
>TRBV2|TRBJ2-1|TRBD2
CASSERRGNYNEQFF
>TRBV7-9|TRBJ1-2|TRBD1
CASSLSLSRGNYGYTF
>TRBV15|TRBJ2-7|TRBD1
CATSTTGQPYEQYF
>TRBV19|TRBJ2-1|NA
CASSLGEGYNEQFF
>TRBV12-5|TRBJ2-3|TRBD1
CASGLVLGQGAEDTQYF
>TRBV5-5|TRBJ1-1|NA
CASSPNDRPNTEAFF
>TRBV29-1|TRBJ2-1|TRBD1
CSVQGQGVYNEQFF
>TRBV15|TRBJ1-3|NA
CATSTHFTRVSGNTIYF
>TRBV5-1|TRBJ2-1|TRBD2
CASSSGTSGGAFNEQFF
>TRBV5-5|TRBJ2-1|TRBD2
CASRGGLPLYNEQFF
>TRBV30|TRBJ1-1|TRBD1
CAWDPRQGHTEAFF
>TRBV7-3|TRBJ2-5|NA
CASSGTQSQGPETQYF
>TRBV7-9|TRBJ1-2|NA
CASSARKGEDYGYTF
>TRBV30|TRBJ2-5|NA
CAWSVFGGAGETQYF
>TRBV10-3|TRBJ2-7|NA
CAISSGVEQYF
>TRBV5-1|TRBJ2-4|TRBD1
CASSFLGQELDIQYF
>TRBV28|TRBJ1-5|NA
CASRSVPRGYSNQPQHF
>TRBV28|TRBJ1-5|NA
CASSTPSRPQHF
>TRBV10-1|TRBJ2-3|NA
CATRTLTPSTDTQYF
>TRBV9|TRBJ2-3|TRBD2
CASSVEPAGVTDTQYF
>TRBV5-1|TRBJ2-7|NA
CASSLEGSEQYF
>TRBV27|TRBJ2-7|TRBD1
CASSWQGAPEQYF
>TRBV28|TRBJ1-5|NA
CASSLLGRNQPQHF
>TRBV2|TRBJ2-3|NA
CASSEMGGSDTQYF
>TRBV28|TRBJ1-2|TRBD1
CASSPTDRGNYGYTF
>TRBV7-2|TRBJ2-1|TRBD1
CASSLTRQGPYNEQFF
>TRBV19|TRBJ2-7|NA
CASSTPHTHNEQYF
>TRBV4-1|TRBJ1-2|NA
CASSQDGTLNYGYTF
>TRBV11-2|TRBJ2-1|NA
CASSLAPIYNEQFF
>TRBV29-1|TRBJ2-7|TRBD2
CSGVGLAGAWEQYF
>TRBV28|TRBJ1-1|TRBD1
CASGLRDREEAFF
>TRBV6-2/TRBV6-3|TRBJ1-5|NA
CASSPGQSWQPQHF
>TRBV10-3|TRBJ2-4|NA
CAISESGEPAKNIQYF
>TRBV2|TRBJ1-4|NA
CASSNEVSIYEKLFF